The rows below give T cell receptor beta chains drawn from one sample of a study of cytomegalovirus exposure and HLA in healthy donors. Some clones are missing from TCRdb's copy, which holds only in-frame ones; the method was immunoSEQ multiplex PCR. Counted here are around 140,000 clones, about 80% occurring once; the ten biggest clones make up roughly 1.4%. Sequenced: PBMCs. These receptors originate from a young man in good health and CMV-seropositive. Both conserved end residues are part of each CDR3. The order of the fields is D gene, clone size, V gene, J gene, CDR3 protein, CDR3 DNA. A D gene is named only where the DNA matches it firmly. Clone size appears in some rows only: once, few, many, or a class for an expanded clone.

D gene: TRBD1
clone size: -
V gene: TRBV10-1
J gene: TRBJ2-1
CDR3 protein: CASSDGSRTGFFNEQFF
CDR3 DNA: TGCGCCAGCAGTGACGGTTCGAGGACAGGGTTTTTCAATGAGCAGTTCTTC

D gene: TRBD2
clone size: -
V gene: TRBV28
J gene: TRBJ2-1
CDR3 protein: CASSRGTSGLYNEQFF
CDR3 DNA: TGTGCCAGCAGTCGGGGGACTAGCGGCCTCTACAATGAGCAGTTCTTC

D gene: -
clone size: few
V gene: TRBV6-5
J gene: TRBJ1-1
CDR3 protein: CASSSTGNTEAFF
CDR3 DNA: TGTGCCAGCAGCTCAACAGGGAACACTGAAGCTTTCTTT

D gene: -
clone size: -
V gene: TRBV7-9
J gene: TRBJ1-2
CDR3 protein: CASSLSGPYGYTF
CDR3 DNA: TGTGCCAGCAGCTTATCAGGCCCCTATGGCTACACCTTC

D gene: TRBD2
clone size: -
V gene: TRBV5-4
J gene: TRBJ2-5
CDR3 protein: CASSLTSGGAFFQTQYF
CDR3 DNA: TGTGCCAGCAGCTTGACTAGCGGAGGGGCGTTCTTTCAGACCCAGTACTTC

D gene: TRBD1
clone size: -
V gene: TRBV7-6
J gene: TRBJ2-7
CDR3 protein: CASSSRDRAHEQYF
CDR3 DNA: TGTGCCAGCAGCTCCCGGGACAGGGCTCACGAGCAGTACTTC

D gene: TRBD1
clone size: once
V gene: TRBV10-3
J gene: TRBJ2-5
CDR3 protein: CAISESATGGHETQYF
CDR3 DNA: TGTGCCATCAGTGAGTCAGCGACAGGGGGACACGAGACCCAGTACTTC

D gene: -
clone size: once
V gene: TRBV19
J gene: TRBJ2-7
CDR3 protein: CASSMFGGSSYEQYF
CDR3 DNA: TGTGCCAGTAGTATGTTCGGGGGAAGCTCCTACGAGCAGTACTTC

D gene: TRBD2
clone size: few
V gene: TRBV6-5
J gene: TRBJ2-7
CDR3 protein: CASSRGLAGPWEQYF
CDR3 DNA: TGTGCCAGCAGTCGCGGACTAGCGGGCCCTTGGGAGCAGTACTTC

D gene: TRBD2
clone size: -
V gene: TRBV6-6
J gene: TRBJ2-3
CDR3 protein: CATSGGTDTQYF
CDR3 DNA: TGTGCCACCTCGGGGGGGACAGATACGCAGTATTTT

D gene: -
clone size: many
V gene: TRBV5-1
J gene: TRBJ1-2
CDR3 protein: CASSSPGRAYGYTF
CDR3 DNA: TGCGCCAGCAGCTCCCCCGGGCGGGCCTATGGCTACACCTTC

D gene: TRBD2
clone size: -
V gene: TRBV6-1
J gene: TRBJ2-1
CDR3 protein: CASSEWAGGDNEQFF
CDR3 DNA: TGTGCCAGCAGTGAGTGGGCGGGGGGGGATAATGAGCAGTTCTTC

D gene: TRBD2
clone size: -
V gene: TRBV6-5
J gene: TRBJ2-7
CDR3 protein: CASSTDSGRYEQYF
CDR3 DNA: TGTGCCAGCAGTACCGATAGCGGGAGATACGAGCAGTACTTC

D gene: TRBD1
clone size: -
V gene: TRBV5-1
J gene: TRBJ1-3
CDR3 protein: CASSLSFLGTAGNTIYF
CDR3 DNA: TGCGCCAGCAGCTTGAGCTTTCTGGGGACAGCTGGAAACACCATATATTTT